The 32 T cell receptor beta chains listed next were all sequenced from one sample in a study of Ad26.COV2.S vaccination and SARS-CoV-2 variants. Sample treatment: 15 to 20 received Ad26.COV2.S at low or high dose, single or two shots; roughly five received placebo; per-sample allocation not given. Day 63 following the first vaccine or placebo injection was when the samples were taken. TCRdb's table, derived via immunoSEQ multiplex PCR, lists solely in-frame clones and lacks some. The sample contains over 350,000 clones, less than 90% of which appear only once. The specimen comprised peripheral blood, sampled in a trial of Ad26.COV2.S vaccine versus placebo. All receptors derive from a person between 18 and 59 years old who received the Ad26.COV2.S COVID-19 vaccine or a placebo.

Here the CDR3 DNA reads TGTGCCAGCAAAAGGGTGAACACTGAAGCTTTCTTT. Its protein is CASKRVNTEAFF. The chain carries TRBV11-2 and TRBJ1-1; unclear D gene. Germline assignment: CDR1 SGHAT and CDR2 FQNNGV. Trimming shortened V by 7 bases and J by 0 bases, and 6 bases separated the two germline ends. The length of the CDR3 is 12 residues.

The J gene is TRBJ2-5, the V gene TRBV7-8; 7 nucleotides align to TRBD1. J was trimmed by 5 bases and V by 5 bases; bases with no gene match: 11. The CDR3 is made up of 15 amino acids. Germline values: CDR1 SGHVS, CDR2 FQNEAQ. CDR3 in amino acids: CASSATQGVGETQYF. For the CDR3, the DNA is TGTGCCAGCAGCGCCACCCAGGGGGTAGGGGAGACCCAGTACTTC. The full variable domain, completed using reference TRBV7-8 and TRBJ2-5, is GAGVSQSPRYKVAKRGQDVALRCDPISGHVSLFWYQQALGQGPEFLTYFQNEAQLDKSGLPSDRFFAERPEGSVSTLKIQRTQQEDSAVYLCASSATQGVGETQYFGPGTRLLVL.

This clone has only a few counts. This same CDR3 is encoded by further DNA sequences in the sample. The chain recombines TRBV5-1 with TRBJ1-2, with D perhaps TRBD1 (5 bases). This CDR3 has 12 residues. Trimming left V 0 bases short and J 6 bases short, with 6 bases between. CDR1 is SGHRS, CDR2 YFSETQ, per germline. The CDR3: CASSLVGDGYTF. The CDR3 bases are TGCGCCAGCAGCTTGGTAGGGGATGGCTACACCTTC.

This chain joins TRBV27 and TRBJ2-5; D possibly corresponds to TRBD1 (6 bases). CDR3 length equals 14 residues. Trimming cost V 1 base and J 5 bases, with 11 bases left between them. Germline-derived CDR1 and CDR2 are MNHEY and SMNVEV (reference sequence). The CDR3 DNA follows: TGTGCCAGCAGTTTATGGGGGCTCGGGGAGACCCAGTACTTC. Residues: CASSLWGLGETQYF.

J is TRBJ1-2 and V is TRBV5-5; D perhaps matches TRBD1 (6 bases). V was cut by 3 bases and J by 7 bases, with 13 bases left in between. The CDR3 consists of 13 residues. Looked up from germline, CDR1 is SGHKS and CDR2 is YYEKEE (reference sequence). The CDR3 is CASSSQGIGGYTF. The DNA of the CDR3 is TGTGCCAGCAGCTCCCAGGGGATAGGTGGCTACACCTTC. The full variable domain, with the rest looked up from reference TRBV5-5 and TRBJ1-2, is DAGVTQSPTHLIKTRGQQVTLRCSPISGHKSVSWYQQVLGQGPQFIFQYYEKEERGRGNFPDRFSARQFPNYSSELNVNALLLGDSALYLCASSSQGIGGYTFGSGTRLTVV.

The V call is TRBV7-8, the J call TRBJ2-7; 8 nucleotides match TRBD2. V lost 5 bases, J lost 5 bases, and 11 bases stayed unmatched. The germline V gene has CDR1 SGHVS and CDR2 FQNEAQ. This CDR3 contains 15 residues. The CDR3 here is CASSPRPGLENEQYF. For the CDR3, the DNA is TGTGCCAGCAGCCCCCGTCCGGGACTAGAGAACGAGCAGTACTTC.

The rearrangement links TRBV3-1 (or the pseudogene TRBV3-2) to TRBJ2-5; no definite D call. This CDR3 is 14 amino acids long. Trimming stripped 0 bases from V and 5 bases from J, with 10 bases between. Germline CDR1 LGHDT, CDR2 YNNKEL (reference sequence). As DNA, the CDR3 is TGTGCCAGCAGCCAAGATTGGGCTGTGGAGACCCAGTACTTC. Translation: CASSQDWAVETQYF.

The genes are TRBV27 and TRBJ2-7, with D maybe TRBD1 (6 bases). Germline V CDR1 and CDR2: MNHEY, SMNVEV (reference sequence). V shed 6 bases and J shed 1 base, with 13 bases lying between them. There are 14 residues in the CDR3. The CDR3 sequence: CASRKTTGSYEQYF. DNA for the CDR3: TGTGCCAGCAGAAAAACTACAGGGTCCTACGAGCAGTACTTC.

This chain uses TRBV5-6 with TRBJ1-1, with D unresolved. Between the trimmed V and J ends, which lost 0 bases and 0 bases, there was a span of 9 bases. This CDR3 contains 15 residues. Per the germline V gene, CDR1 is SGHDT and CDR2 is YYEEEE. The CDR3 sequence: CASSLGVGMNTEAFF. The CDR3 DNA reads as TGTGCCAGCAGCTTGGGTGTGGGGATGAACACTGAAGCTTTCTTT.

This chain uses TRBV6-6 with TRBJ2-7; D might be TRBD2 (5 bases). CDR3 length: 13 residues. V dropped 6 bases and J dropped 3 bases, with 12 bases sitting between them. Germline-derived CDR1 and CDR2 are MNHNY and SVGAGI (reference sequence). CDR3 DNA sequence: TGTGCCAGCAGCCCCGGCGGGCTCTACGAGCAGTACTTC. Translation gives CASSPGGLYEQYF.

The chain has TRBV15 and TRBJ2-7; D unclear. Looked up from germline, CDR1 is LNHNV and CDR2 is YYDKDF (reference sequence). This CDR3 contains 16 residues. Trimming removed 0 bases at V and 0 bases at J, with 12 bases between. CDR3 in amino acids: CATSRDLGVSSYEQYF. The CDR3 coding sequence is TGTGCCACCAGCAGAGATCTGGGTGTGAGCTCCTACGAGCAGTACTTC.

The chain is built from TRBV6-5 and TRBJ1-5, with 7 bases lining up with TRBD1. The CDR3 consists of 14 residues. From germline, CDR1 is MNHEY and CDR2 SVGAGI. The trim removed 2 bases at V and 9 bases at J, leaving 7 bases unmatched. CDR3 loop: CASSYRTGGRPQHF. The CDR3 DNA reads TGTGCCAGCAGTTACAGGACAGGAGGTCGGCCCCAGCATTTT.

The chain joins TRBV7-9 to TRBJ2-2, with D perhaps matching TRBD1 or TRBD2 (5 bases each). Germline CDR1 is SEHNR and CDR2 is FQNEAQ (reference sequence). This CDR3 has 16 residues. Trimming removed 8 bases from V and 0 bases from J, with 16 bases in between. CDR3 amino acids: CASAPSRDANTGELFF. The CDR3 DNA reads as TGTGCCAGCGCGCCCTCCAGGGACGCGAACACCGGGGAGCTGTTTTTT. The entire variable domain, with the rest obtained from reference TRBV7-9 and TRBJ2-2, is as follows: DTGVSQNPRHKITKRGQNVTFRCDPISEHNRLYWYRQTLGQGPEFLTYFQNEAQLEKSRLLSDRFSAERPKGSFSTLEIQRTEQGDSAMYLCASAPSRDANTGELFFGEGSRLTVL.

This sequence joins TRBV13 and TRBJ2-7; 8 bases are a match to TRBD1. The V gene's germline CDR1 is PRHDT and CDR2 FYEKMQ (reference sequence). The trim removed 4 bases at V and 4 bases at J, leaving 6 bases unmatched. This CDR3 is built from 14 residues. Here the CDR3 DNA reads TGTGCCAGCAGCTCGGGACAGGAAGTATACGAGCAGTACTTC. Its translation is CASSSGQEVYEQYF.

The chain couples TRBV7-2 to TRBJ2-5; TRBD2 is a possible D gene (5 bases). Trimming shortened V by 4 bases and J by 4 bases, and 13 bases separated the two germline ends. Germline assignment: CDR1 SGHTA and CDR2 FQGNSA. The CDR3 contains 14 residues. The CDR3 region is CASSSREIGETQYF. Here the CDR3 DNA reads TGTGCCAGCAGCTCACGGGAAATCGGAGAGACCCAGTACTTC.

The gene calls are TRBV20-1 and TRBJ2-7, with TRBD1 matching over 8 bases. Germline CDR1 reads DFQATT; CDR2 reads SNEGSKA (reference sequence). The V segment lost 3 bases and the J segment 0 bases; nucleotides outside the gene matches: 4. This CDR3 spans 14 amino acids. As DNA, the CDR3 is TGCAGTGCTAGTCTCACAGGGGGCTCCTACGAGCAGTACTTC. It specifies CSASLTGGSYEQYF.

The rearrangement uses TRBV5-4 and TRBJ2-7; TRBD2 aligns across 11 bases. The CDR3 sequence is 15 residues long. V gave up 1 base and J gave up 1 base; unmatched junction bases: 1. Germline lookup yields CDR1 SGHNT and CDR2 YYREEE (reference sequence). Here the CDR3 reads CASSLLAGGSYEQYF. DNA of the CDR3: TGTGCCAGCAGCTTGTTAGCGGGGGGGTCCTACGAGCAGTACTTC.

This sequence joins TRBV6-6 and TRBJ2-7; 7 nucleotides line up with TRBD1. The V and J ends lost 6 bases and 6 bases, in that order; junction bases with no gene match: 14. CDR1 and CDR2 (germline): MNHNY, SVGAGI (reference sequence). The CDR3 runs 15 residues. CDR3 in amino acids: CASRTLQGELREQYF. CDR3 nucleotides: TGTGCCAGCAGAACCCTTCAGGGGGAACTACGCGAGCAGTACTTC.

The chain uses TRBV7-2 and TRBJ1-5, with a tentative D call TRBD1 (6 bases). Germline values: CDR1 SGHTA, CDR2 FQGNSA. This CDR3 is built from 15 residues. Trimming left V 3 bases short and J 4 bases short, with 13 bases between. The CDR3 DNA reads TGTGCCAGCAGCTTTACTGGGGGCGCGAATCAGCCCCAGCATTTT. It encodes CASSFTGGANQPQHF.

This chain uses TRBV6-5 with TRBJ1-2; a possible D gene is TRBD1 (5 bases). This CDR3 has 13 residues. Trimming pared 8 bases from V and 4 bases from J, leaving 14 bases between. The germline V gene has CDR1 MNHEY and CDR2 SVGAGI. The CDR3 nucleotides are TGTGCCAGCGGGGCGGGGCCTTTCTATGGCTACACCTTC. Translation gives CASGAGPFYGYTF.

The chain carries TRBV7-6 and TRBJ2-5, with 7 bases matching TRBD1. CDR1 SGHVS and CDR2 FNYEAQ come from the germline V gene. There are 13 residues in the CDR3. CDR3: CAAQTGDDETQYF. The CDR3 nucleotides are TGTGCGGCTCAAACAGGGGACGATGAGACCCAGTACTTC. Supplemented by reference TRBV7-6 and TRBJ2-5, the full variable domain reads GAGVSQSPRYKVTKRGQDVALRCDPISGHVSLYWYRQALGQGPEFLTYFNYEAQQDKSGLPNDRFSAERPEGSISTLTIQRTEQRDSAMYRCAAQTGDDETQYFGPGTRLLVL.

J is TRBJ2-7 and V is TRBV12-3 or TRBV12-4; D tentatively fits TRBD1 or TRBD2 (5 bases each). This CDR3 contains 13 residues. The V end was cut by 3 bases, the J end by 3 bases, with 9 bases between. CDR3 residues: CASSLWGNYEQYF. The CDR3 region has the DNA TGTGCCAGCAGTTTGTGGGGGAACTACGAGCAGTACTTC.

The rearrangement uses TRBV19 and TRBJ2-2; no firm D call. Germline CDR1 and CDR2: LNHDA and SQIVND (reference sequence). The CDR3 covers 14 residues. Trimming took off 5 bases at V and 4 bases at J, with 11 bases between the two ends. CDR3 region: CASSLRTLTGELFF. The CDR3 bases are TGTGCCAGTAGTCTACGGACCCTCACCGGGGAGCTGTTTTTT.

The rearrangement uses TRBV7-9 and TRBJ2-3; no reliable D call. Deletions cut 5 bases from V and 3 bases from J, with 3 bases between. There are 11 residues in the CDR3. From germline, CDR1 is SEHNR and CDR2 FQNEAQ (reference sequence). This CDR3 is CASSETDTQYF. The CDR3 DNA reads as TGTGCCAGCAGCGAAACAGATACGCAGTATTTT. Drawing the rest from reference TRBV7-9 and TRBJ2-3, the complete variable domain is DTGVSQNPRHKITKRGQNVTFRCDPISEHNRLYWYRQTLGQGPEFLTYFQNEAQLEKSRLLSDRFSAERPKGSFSTLEIQRTEQGDSAMYLCASSETDTQYFGPGTRLTVL.

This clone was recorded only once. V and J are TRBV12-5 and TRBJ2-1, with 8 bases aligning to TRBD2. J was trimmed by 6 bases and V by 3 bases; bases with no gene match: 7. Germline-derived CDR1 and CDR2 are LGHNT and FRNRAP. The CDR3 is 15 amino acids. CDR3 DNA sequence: TGTGCTAGTGGTTTAGGCCGGGAGGGACTCAATGAGCAGTTCTTC. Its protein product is CASGLGREGLNEQFF.

The CDR3: CASNEGPPLNTEAFF. The CDR3 region has the DNA TGTGCCAGCAACGAGGGCCCGCCTCTGAACACTGAAGCTTTCTTT. The genes are TRBV5-8 and TRBJ1-1; D call uncertain. Trimming cost V 6 bases and J 0 bases, with 15 bases left between them. CDR1 is SGHTS, CDR2 YDEGEE, per germline. The CDR3 loop spans 15 amino acids.

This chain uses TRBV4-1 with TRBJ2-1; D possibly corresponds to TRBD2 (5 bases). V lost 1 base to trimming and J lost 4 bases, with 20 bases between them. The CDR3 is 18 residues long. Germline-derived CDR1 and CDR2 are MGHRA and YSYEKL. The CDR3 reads CASSQGRLRVVSYNEQFF. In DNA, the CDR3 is TGCGCCAGCAGCCAAGGAAGGTTGCGGGTAGTTTCTTACAATGAGCAGTTCTTC.

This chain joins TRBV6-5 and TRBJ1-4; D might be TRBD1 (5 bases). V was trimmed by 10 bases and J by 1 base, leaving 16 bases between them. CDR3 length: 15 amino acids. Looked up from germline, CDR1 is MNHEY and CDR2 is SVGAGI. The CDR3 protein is CATKLRGETNEKLFF. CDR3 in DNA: TGTGCCACGAAGCTCCGGGGGGAAACTAATGAAAAACTGTTTTTT.

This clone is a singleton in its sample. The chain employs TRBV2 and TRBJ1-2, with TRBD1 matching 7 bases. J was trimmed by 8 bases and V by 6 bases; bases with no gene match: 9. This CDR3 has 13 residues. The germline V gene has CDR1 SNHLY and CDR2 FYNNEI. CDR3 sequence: CASSGDREGGYTF. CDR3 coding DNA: TGTGCCAGCAGCGGAGACAGGGAGGGAGGCTACACCTTC. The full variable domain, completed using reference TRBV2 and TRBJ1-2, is EPEVTQTPSHQVTQMGQEVILRCVPISNHLYFYWYRQILGQKVEFLVSFYNNEISEKSEIFDDQFSVERPDGSNFTLKIRSTKLEDSAMYFCASSGDREGGYTFGSGTRLTVV.

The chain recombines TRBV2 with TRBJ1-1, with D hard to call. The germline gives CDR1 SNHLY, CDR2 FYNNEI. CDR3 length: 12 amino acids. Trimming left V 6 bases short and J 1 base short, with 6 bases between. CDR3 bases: TGTGCCAGCAGGACAAGGAACACTGAAGCTTTCTTT. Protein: CASRTRNTEAFF.

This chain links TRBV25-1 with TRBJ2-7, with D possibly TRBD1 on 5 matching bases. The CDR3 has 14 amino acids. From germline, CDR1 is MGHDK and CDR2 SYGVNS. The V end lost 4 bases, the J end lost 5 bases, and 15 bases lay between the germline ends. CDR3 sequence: CASSASRQGNEQYF. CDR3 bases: TGTGCCAGCAGTGCGTCAAGGCAGGGAAACGAGCAGTACTTC.

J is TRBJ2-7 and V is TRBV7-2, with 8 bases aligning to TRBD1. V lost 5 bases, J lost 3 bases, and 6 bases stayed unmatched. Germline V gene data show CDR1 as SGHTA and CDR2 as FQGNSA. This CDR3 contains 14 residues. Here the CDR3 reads CASSDGTGIYEQYF. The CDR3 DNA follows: TGTGCCAGCAGCGATGGGACAGGCATCTACGAGCAGTACTTC.